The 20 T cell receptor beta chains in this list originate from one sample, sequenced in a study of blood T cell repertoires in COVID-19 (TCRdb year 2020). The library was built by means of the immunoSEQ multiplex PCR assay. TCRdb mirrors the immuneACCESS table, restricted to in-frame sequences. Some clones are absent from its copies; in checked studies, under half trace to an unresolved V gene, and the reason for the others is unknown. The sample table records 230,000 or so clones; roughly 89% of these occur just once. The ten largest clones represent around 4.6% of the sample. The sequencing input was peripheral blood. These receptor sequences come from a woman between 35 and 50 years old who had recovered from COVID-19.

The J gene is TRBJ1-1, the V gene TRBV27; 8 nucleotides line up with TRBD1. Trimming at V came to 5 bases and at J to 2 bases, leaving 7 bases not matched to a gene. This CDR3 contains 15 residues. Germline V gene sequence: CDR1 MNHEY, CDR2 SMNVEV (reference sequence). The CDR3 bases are TGTGCCAGCAGTCCTTACACAGGGGGTAACACTGAAGCTTTCTTT. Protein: CASSPYTGGNTEAFF.

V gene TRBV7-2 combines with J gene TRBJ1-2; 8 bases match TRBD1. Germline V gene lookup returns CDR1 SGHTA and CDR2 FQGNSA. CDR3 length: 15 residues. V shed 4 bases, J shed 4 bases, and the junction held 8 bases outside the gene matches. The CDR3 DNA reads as TGTGCCAGCAGCTACGGGACAGGAAGCGGCTATGGCTACACCTTC. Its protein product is CASSYGTGSGYGYTF. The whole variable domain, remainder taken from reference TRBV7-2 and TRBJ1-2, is GAGVSQSPSNKVTEKGKDVELRCDPISGHTALYWYRQSLGQGLEFLIYFQGNSAPDKSGLPSDRFSAERTGGSVSTLTIQRTQQEDSAVYLCASSYGTGSGYGYTFGSGTRLTVV.

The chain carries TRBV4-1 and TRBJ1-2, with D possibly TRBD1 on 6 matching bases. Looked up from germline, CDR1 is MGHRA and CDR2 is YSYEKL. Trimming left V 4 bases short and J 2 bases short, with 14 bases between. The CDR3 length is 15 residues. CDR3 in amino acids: CASSLIDQGNYGYTF. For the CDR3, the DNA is TGCGCCAGCAGCCTCATAGACCAGGGGAACTATGGCTACACCTTC.

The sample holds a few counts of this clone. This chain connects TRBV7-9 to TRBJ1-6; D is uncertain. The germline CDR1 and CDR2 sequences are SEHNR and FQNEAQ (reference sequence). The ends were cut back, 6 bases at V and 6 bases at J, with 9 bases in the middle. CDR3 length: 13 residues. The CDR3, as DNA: TGTGCCAGCAGTCTACAGAGTAATTCACCCCTCCACTTT. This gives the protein CASSLQSNSPLHF.

CDR3 DNA sequence: TGTGCCAGCAGCGTAGACGAGGCGGGGGGGCCTAGGGATGAGCAGTTCTTC. This sequence encodes CASSVDEAGGPRDEQFF. The rearrangement uses TRBV9 and TRBJ2-1; TRBD2 agrees at 9 bases. Germline V gene sequence: CDR1 SGDLS, CDR2 YYNGEE. This CDR3 is built from 17 residues. V lost 0 bases, J lost 8 bases, and 12 bases stayed unmatched.

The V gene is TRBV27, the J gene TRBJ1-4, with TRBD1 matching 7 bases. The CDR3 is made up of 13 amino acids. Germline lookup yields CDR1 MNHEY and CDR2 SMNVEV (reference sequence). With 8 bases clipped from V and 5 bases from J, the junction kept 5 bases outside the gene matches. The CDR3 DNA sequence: TGTGCCAGCGGTAGACAGGGAAATGAAAAACTGTTTTTT. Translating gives CASGRQGNEKLFF.

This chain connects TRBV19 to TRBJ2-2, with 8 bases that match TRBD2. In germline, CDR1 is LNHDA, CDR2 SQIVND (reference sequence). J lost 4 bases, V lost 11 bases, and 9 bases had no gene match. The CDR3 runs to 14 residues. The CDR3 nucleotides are TGTGCCGGTTCTGCGGGAGGCGGCACCGGGGAGCTGTTTTTT. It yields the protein CAGSAGGGTGELFF.

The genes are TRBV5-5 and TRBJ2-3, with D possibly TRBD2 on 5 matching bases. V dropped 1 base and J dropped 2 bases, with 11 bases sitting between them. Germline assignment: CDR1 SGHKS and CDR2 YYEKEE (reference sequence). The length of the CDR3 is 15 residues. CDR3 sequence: CASSLQRQSTDTQYF. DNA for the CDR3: TGTGCCAGCAGCTTGCAGCGGCAGTCCACAGATACGCAGTATTTT. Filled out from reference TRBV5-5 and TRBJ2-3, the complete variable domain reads DAGVTQSPTHLIKTRGQQVTLRCSPISGHKSVSWYQQVLGQGPQFIFQYYEKEERGRGNFPDRFSARQFPNYSSELNVNALLLGDSALYLCASSLQRQSTDTQYFGPGTRLTVL.

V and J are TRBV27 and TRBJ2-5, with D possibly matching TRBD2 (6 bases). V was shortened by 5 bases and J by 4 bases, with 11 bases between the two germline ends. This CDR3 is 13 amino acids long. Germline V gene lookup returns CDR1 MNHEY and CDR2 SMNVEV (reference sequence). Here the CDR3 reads CASSPEGLETQYF. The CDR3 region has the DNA TGTGCCAGCAGTCCGGAGGGGTTAGAGACCCAGTACTTC.

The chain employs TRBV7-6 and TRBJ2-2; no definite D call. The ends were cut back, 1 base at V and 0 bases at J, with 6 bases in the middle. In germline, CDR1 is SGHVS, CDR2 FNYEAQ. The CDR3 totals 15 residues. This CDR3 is CASSLVSANTGELFF. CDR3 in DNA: TGTGCCAGCAGCTTAGTGTCGGCGAACACCGGGGAGCTGTTTTTT.

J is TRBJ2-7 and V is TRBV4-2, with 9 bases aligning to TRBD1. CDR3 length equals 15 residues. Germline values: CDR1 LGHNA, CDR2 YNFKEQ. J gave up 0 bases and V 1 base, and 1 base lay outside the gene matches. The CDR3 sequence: CASSQVTGGSYEQYF. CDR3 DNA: TGTGCCAGCAGCCAAGTGACAGGGGGCTCCTACGAGCAGTACTTC.

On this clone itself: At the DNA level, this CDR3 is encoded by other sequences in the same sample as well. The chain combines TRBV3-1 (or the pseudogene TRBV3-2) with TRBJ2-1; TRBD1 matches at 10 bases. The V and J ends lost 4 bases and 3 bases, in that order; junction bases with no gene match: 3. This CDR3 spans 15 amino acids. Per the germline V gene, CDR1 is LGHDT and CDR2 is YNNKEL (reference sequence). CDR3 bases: TGTGCCAGCAGCCCTCGGGACAGGGGCTACAATGAGCAGTTCTTC. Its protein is CASSPRDRGYNEQFF.

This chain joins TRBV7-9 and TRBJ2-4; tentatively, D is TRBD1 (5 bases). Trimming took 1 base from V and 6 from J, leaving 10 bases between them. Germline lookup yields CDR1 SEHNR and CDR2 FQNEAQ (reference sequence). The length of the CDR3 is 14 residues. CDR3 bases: TGTGCCAGCAGCTTAGACCAGGGTCGAAACATTCAGTACTTC. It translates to CASSLDQGRNIQYF.

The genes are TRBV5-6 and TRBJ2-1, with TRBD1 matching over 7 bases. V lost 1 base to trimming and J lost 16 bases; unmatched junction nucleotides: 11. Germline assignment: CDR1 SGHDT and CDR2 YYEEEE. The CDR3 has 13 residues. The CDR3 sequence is CASSLSPRGFYFF. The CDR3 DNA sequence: TGTGCCAGCAGCTTGTCCCCCAGGGGGTTTTATTTCTTC.

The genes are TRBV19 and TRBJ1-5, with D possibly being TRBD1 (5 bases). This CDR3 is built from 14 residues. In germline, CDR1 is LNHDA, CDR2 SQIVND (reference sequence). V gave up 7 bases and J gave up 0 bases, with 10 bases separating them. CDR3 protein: CASTRQNSNQPQHF. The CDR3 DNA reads TGTGCCAGTACCAGACAGAATAGCAATCAGCCCCAGCATTTT.

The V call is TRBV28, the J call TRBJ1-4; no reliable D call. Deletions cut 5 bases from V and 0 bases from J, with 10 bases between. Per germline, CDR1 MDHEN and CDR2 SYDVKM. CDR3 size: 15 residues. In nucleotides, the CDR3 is TGTGCCAGCAGTCTGGAGGGCACAACTAATGAAAAACTGTTTTTT. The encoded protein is CASSLEGTTNEKLFF.

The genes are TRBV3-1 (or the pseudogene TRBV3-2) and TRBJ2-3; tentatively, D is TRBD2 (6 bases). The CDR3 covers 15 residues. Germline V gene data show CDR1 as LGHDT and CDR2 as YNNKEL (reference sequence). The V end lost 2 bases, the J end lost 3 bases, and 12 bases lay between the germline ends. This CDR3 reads CASSQTGLATDTQYF. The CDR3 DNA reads TGTGCCAGCAGCCAAACCGGCCTAGCGACAGATACGCAGTATTTT.

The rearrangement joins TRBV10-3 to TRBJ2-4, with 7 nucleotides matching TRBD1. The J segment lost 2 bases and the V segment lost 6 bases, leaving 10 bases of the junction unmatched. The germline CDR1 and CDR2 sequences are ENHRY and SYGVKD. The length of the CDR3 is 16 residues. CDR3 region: CAISTSQQGPKNIQYF. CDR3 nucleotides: TGTGCCATCAGCACATCTCAACAGGGGCCCAAAAACATTCAGTACTTC.

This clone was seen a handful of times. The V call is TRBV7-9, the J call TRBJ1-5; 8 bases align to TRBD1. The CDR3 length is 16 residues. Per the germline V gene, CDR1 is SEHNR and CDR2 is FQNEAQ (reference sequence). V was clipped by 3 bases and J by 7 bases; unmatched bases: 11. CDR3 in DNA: TGTGCCAGCAGCTTCTCCGGACAGGGCGACAGACAGCCCCAGCATTTT. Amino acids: CASSFSGQGDRQPQHF.

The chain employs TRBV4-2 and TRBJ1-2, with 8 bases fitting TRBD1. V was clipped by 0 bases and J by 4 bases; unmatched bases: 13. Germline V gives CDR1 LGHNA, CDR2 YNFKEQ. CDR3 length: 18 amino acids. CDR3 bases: TGTGCCAGCAGCCAAGATTGGCAGGGGGCGGGTTCGGGCTATGGCTACACCTTC. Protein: CASSQDWQGAGSGYGYTF.